This T cell receptor (beta chain) was recorded in a study of blood T cell repertoires in COVID-19. On the study more broadly: From T cells, B-cell-depleted T cells, or PBMCs came the material, which was cDNA or gDNA.

Germline V gene data show CDR1 as SGDLS and CDR2 as YYNGEE. The CDR3 covers 14 residues. V gave up 5 bases and J gave up 7 bases, with 13 bases separating them. The repertoire was sequenced with immunoSEQ multiplex PCR; TCRdb's copy has only in-frame clones and lacks some. The sample yields 110,000 to 150,000 clones, nearly 85% seen once. The origin of this receptor is a human donor in a cohort sampled during active COVID-19. Sequencing input: peripheral blood. The chain employs TRBV9 and TRBJ1-6; TRBD1 is a possible D gene (6 bases). CDR3 in DNA: TGTGCCAGCAGAGGGGCAGGGGTGAATTCACCCCTCCACTTT. It specifies CASRGAGVNSPLHF. The full variable domain, its missing parts supplied by reference TRBV9 and TRBJ1-6, is DSGVTQTPKHLITATGQRVTLRCSPRSGDLSVYWYQQSLDQGLQFLIQYYNGEERAKGNILERFSAQQFPDLHSELNLSSLELGDSALYFCASRGAGVNSPLHFGNGTRLTVT.